The clone carrying this T cell receptor beta chain was seen once. As yet, its antigen is unknown. Libraries were made from TCR beta cDNA, and they carried unique molecular identifiers. Between roughly 0.9 and 11 million T cells gave rise to 450,000 to 650,000 cDNA molecules. Each CDR3 protein gets one entry after TCRdb re-called the PCR reads with MiXCR. The table lists about 770,000 distinct CDR3 sequences, roughly 46% of them singletons, with roughly 4.5% in the top ten. Trimming removed 3 bases from V and 1 base from J, with 7 bases in between. The CDR3 contains 13 residues. Germline values: CDR1 KGHSH, CDR2 LQKENI. This specimen belongs to a study of post-analysis software for immune sequencing data. Notes on the study in general: Five TRBV segments (TRBV5-6, TRBV5-1 and TRBV20-1 among them) occurred more frequently in patients than in controls.

This sequence originates from a girl aged 5 to 17 with multiple sclerosis. Sequences were obtained from blood. The chain uses TRBV18 and TRBJ2-7; maybe TRBD2 (5 bases). The DNA for the CDR3 is TGTGCCAGCTCACCCCAGCGGTCCTACGAGCAGTACTTC. This encodes CASSPQRSYEQYF.